The 15 T cell receptor beta chains given below trace back to one sample, sequenced in a study of T-cell memory formation after mild COVID-19. Via MiXCR, TCRdb re-called the 5' RACE reads, giving one row per CDR3 protein. The table includes a few hundred thousand distinct CDR3 sequences, around a quarter detected once. Sequencing was done on a sample of PBMCs or a T cell subset sorted from them (not recorded which). The receptors originated from an adult woman who had mild COVID-19 (a few samples of this study predate the infection). Cell type and time point are not known.

This chain connects TRBV12-3 or TRBV12-4 to TRBJ2-4; 8 bases are shared with TRBD2. With V trimmed by 5 bases and J by 6 bases, 9 bases remained unmatched. The CDR3 sequence is 15 residues long. The CDR3 loop is CASSLLGGGGNIQYF. CDR3 in DNA: TGTGCCAGCAGTCTTCTCGGGGGGGGAGGAAACATTCAGTACTTC.

The CDR3 sequence is CASSFSDGNQPQHF. The CDR3, as DNA: TGTGCCAGCAGCTTCTCGGACGGCAATCAGCCCCAGCATTTT. This chain links TRBV7-2 with TRBJ1-5, with unresolved D. The V end was cut by 3 bases, the J end by 2 bases, with 8 bases between. The CDR3 has 14 residues. Germline V gene sequence: CDR1 SGHTA, CDR2 FQGNSA.

The chain combines TRBV7-8 with TRBJ1-3; the D gene is possibly TRBD1 (6 bases). Germline CDR1 reads SGHVS; CDR2 reads FQNEAQ. V lost 1 base to trimming and J lost 9 bases, with 7 bases between them. The length of the CDR3 is 12 residues. CDR3 sequence (DNA): TGTGCCAGCAGCTTAGGGGGGCTCACCATATATTTT. The encoded protein is CASSLGGLTIYF.

This clonotype has only a few counts. The chain uses TRBV6-1 and TRBJ2-1, with unresolved D. The germline gives CDR1 MNHNS, CDR2 SASEGT. V lost 6 bases and J lost 8, with 17 bases in between. CDR3 length equals 14 residues. The CDR3 region has the DNA TGTGCCAGCAGGACCGACACGGTTGGGGATGAGCAGTTCTTC. Protein: CASRTDTVGDEQFF.

The genes are TRBV6-6 and TRBJ2-7; D is unclear. V shed 7 bases and J shed 6 bases, with 22 bases lying between them. This CDR3 is built from 15 residues. CDR1 is MNHNY and CDR2 is SVGAGI in the germline V gene (reference sequence). As DNA, the CDR3 is TGTGCCAGCACCTTATCAACACGACCTTCGGGCGAGCAGTACTTC. This translates into CASTLSTRPSGEQYF.

In its sample, this clonotype was seen a few times. The chain uses TRBV11-3 and TRBJ2-2; D gene uncertain. Germline V gene sequence: CDR1 SGHNT, CDR2 YENEEA. This CDR3 spans 14 amino acids. The V end was cut by 1 base, the J end by 5 bases, with 8 bases between. As DNA, the CDR3 is TGTGCCAGCAGCTTAGCCCGTTTTACCGGGGAGCTGTTTTTT. Translating it yields CASSLARFTGELFF.

In its sample, this clonotype was seen many times. V is TRBV5-1 and J is TRBJ2-7, with a tentative D call TRBD1 (6 bases). This CDR3 has 14 residues. Trimming pared 0 bases from V and 4 bases from J, leaving 11 bases between. Germline CDR1 SGHRS, CDR2 YFSETQ. In DNA, the CDR3 is TGCGCCAGCAGCTTGGCAGGGGAGATTTACGAGCAGTACTTC. It translates to CASSLAGEIYEQYF.

The V call is TRBV30, the J call TRBJ1-4; TRBD1 might be the D (5 bases). Germline V lookup: CDR1 GTSNPN, CDR2 SVGIG (reference sequence). Trimming shortened V by 6 bases and J by 2 bases, and 13 bases separated the two germline ends. This CDR3 has 14 amino acids. In nucleotides, the CDR3 is TGTGCCTGCCACGATAGGGGTACTAATGAAAAACTGTTTTTT. Translation: CACHDRGTNEKLFF.

CDR3 bases: TGCGCCAGCAGCCAAGGTCAAGGGGATGAGCAGTTCTTC. Translated: CASSQGQGDEQFF. V usage is TRBV4-3 and J usage is TRBJ2-1; maybe TRBD1 (5 bases). The germline CDR1 and CDR2 sequences are LGHNA and YSLEER. The V and J ends lost 1 base and 8 bases respectively, with 9 bases between them. The CDR3 covers 13 residues.

The chain is built from TRBV12-3 or TRBV12-4 and TRBJ2-3; D possibly corresponds to TRBD1 (5 bases). This CDR3 has 13 residues. The V end lost 3 bases, the J end lost 10 bases, and 14 bases lay between the germline ends. The CDR3 sequence is CASSLKDTRPQYF. The CDR3 DNA is TGTGCCAGCAGTTTGAAGGACACCCGTCCGCAGTATTTT.

This chain links TRBV7-9 with TRBJ2-7; D is tentatively TRBD1 or TRBD2 (5 bases each). Trimming removed 2 bases from V and 3 bases from J, with 11 bases in between. The CDR3 consists of 14 residues. Germline assignment: CDR1 SEHNR and CDR2 FQNEAQ (reference sequence). The CDR3 coding sequence is TGTGCCAGCAGCTTACAGGGACCCATCTACGAGCAGTACTTC. This sequence encodes CASSLQGPIYEQYF.

The V and J genes are TRBV5-4 and TRBJ2-7; possible D gene TRBD2, 6 bases. CDR3 length: 13 residues. V was shortened by 6 bases and J by 4 bases, with 14 bases between the two germline ends. In germline, CDR1 is SGHNT, CDR2 YYREEE (reference sequence). CDR3 residues: CASNSGEGYEQYF. The CDR3 DNA reads TGTGCCAGCAACTCGGGGGAAGGATACGAGCAGTACTTC.

The V call is TRBV7-8, the J call TRBJ2-7; D may be TRBD2 (6 bases). This CDR3 is 14 amino acids long. V was shortened by 5 bases and J by 2 bases, with 13 bases between the two germline ends. Per germline, CDR1 SGHVS and CDR2 FQNEAQ. The CDR3 sequence is CASSPPRGTYEQYF. The DNA of the CDR3 is TGTGCCAGCAGCCCCCCGCGCGGGACCTACGAGCAGTACTTC.

V and J are TRBV12-3 or TRBV12-4 and TRBJ1-2, with TRBD1 matching over 8 bases. V trimming: 6 bases; J trimming: 8 bases; junction bases outside the gene matches: 8. The CDR3 is 13 residues long. CDR3 nucleotides: TGTGCCAGCAGCCAGACTGGACAGGGCGGCTACACCTTC. It specifies CASSQTGQGGYTF.

In its sample, this clonotype is medium-sized. This chain links TRBV5-1 with TRBJ2-1; D gene unclear. V was shortened by 1 base and J by 2 bases, with 16 bases between the two germline ends. This CDR3 is built from 17 residues. Germline CDR1 reads SGHRS; CDR2 reads YFSETQ. The CDR3 loop is CASSLSPLGGPYNEQFF. CDR3 in DNA: TGCGCCAGCAGCTTGTCCCCCCTGGGCGGCCCCTACAATGAGCAGTTCTTC. Complete variable domain (other parts from reference TRBV5-1 and TRBJ2-1): KAGVTQTPRYLIKTRGQQVTLSCSPISGHRSVSWYQQTPGQGLQFLFEYFSETQRNKGNFPGRFSGRQFSNSRSEMNVSTLELGDSALYLCASSLSPLGGPYNEQFFGPGTRLTVL.